This T cell receptor (beta chain) is from a study of CD8 T cells in Susac syndrome. RNA, at about 0.45 to 1 ug, was reverse transcribed with random hexamers. One entry per CDR3 protein, called by TCRdb with MiXCR from the immunoSEQ multiplex PCR reads. The data contain 95,000 or so distinct CDR3 sequences, approximately 92% of them singletons. In contrast to the negatively isolated CD8+ and CD4+ T cells, TEMRA cells were FACS-enriched. Trimming pared 7 bases from V and 11 bases from J, leaving 20 bases between. In germline, CDR1 is SGDLS, CDR2 YYNGEE. This CDR3 comprises 13 residues. The clonotype comes from a human donor in good health. Sample: CD8+ T cells from PBMCs. The gene calls are TRBV9 and TRBJ2-3, with D possibly being TRBD2 (7 bases). The CDR3 region has the DNA TGTGCCAGCGCATCCGGGGGGCGGTGGGAGCAGTATTTT. It encodes CASASGGRWEQYF.